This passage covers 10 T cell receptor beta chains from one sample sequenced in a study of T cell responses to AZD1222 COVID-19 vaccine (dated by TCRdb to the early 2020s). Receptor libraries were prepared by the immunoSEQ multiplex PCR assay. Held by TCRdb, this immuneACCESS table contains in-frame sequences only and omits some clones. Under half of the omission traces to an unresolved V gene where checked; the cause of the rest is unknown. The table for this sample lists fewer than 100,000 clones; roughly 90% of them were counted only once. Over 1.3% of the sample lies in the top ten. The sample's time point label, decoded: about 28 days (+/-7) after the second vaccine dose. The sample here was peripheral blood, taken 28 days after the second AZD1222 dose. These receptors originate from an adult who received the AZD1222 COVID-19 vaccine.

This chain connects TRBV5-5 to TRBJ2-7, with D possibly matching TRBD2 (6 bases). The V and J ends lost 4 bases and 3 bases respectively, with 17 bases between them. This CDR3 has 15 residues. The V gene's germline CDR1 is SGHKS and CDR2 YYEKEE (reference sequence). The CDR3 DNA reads TGTGCCAGCAGCGGCGGGATCCGGAGTTACTACGAGCAGTACTTC. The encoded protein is CASSGGIRSYYEQYF. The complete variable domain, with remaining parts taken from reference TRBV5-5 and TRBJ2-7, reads DAGVTQSPTHLIKTRGQQVTLRCSPISGHKSVSWYQQVLGQGPQFIFQYYEKEERGRGNFPDRFSARQFPNYSSELNVNALLLGDSALYLCASSGGIRSYYEQYFGPGTRLTVT.

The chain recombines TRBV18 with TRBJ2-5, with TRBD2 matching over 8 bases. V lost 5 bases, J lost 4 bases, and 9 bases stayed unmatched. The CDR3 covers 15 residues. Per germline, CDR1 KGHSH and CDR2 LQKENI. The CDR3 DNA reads TGTGCCAGCTCAATCCTAGCGGGCCCCAGAGAGACCCAGTACTTC. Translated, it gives CASSILAGPRETQYF.

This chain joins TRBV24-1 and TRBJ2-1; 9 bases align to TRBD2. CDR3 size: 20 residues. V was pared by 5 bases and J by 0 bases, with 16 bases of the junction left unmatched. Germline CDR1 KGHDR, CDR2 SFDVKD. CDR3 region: CATSGLKGFSGGYSYNEQFF. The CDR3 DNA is TGTGCCACCAGTGGACTTAAAGGGTTTAGCGGGGGCTACTCCTACAATGAGCAGTTCTTC.

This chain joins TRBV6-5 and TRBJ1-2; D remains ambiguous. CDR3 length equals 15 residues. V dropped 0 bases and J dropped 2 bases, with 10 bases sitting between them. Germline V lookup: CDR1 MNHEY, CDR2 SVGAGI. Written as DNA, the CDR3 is TGTGCCAGCAGTTACTCCGGGCAGATCAACTATGGCTACACCTTC. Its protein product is CASSYSGQINYGYTF.

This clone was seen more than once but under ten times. The CDR3 DNA reads TGTGCCAGTAGTATAGATCGGCAGATGAACACTGAAGCTTTCTTT. Amino acids: CASSIDRQMNTEAFF. The rearrangement uses TRBV19 and TRBJ1-1, with D uncertain. Germline assignment: CDR1 LNHDA and CDR2 SQIVND (reference sequence). The CDR3 is made up of 15 amino acids. V was pared by 0 bases and J by 0 bases, with 8 bases between. Full variable domain (missing parts from reference TRBV19 and TRBJ1-1): DGGITQSPKYLFRKEGQNVTLSCEQNLNHDAMYWYRQDPGQGLRLIYYSQIVNDFQKGDIAEGYSVSREKKESFPLTVTSAQKNPTAFYLCASSIDRQMNTEAFFGQGTRLTVV.

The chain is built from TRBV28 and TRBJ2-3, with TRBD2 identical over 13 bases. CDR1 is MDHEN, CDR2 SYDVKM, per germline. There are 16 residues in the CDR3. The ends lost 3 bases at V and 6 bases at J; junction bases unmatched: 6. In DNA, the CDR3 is TGTGCCAGCAGTTTGGGGACTAGCGGGATTTGGGATACGCAGTATTTT. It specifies CASSLGTSGIWDTQYF.

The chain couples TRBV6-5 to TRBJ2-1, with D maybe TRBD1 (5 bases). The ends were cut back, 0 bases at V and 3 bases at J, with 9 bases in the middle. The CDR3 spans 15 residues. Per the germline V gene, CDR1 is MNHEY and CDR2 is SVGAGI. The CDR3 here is CASSYSLDNYNEQFF. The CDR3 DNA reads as TGTGCCAGCAGTTACTCGCTGGACAACTACAATGAGCAGTTCTTC.

CDR3 DNA: TGCGCCAGCAGTTTAGGACAATGGGGCACTGAAGCTTTCTTT. This encodes CASSLGQWGTEAFF. The rearrangement joins TRBV5-1 to TRBJ1-1, with D possibly TRBD1 on 5 matching bases. V was cut by 5 bases and J by 4 bases, with 15 bases left in between. Germline V CDR1 and CDR2: SGHRS, YFSETQ. CDR3 size: 14 residues.

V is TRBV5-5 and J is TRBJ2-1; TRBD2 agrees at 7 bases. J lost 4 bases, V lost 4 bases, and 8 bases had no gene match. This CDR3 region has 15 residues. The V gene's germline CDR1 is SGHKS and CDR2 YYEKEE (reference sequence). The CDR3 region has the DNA TGTGCCAGCAGCCTACTAGCGTCTTTGTACAATGAGCAGTTCTTC. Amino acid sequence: CASSLLASLYNEQFF.

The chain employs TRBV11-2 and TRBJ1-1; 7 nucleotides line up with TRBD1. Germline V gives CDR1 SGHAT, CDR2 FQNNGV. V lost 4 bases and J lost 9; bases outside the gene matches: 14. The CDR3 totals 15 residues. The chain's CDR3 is CASSSGGRLGQQAFF. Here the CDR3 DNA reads TGTGCCAGCAGCTCAGGGGGGAGACTCGGACAGCAAGCTTTCTTT. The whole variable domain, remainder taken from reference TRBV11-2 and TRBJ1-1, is EAGVAQSPRYKIIEKRQSVAFWCNPISGHATLYWYQQILGQGPKLLIQFQNNGVVDDSQLPKDRFSAERLKGVDSTLKIQPAKLEDSAVYLCASSSGGRLGQQAFFGQGTRLTVV.